This TCR beta chain was retrieved from a study of T-cell memory formation after mild COVID-19. Study in general: The study found TCR clusters largely donor specific. General observations from the study: Certain responding clones were present in pre-infection memory, suggesting participation of cross-reactive memory. Contracting CD4+ clones were located mainly in CM and EM, and CD8+ clones in EMRA.

On this clonotype: Its specificity is not known. A much more abundant neighbour one base away suggests this may be a read error.

This CDR3 contains 13 residues. The ends lost 9 bases at V and 6 bases at J; junction bases unmatched: 8. Germline V gene lookup returns CDR1 KGHDR and CDR2 SFDVKD. TCRalpha and TCRbeta libraries used 5'RACE with constant-segment primers and UMIs. MiXCR, run by TCRdb on the 5' RACE reads, gives a single entry per CDR3 protein. The sample shows under 300,000 distinct CDR3 sequences, around 10% of them seen only once. The V call is TRBV24-1, the J call TRBJ2-3; the match to TRBD2 covers 7 bases. The TCR comes from a man aged 18 to 30 who had mild COVID-19 (a few samples of this study predate the infection). Cell type and time point are not known. The sequenced sample was PBMCs or a T cell subset sorted from them (not recorded which). The CDR3 DNA sequence: TGTGCCACCGCCGGGACTACCTGGGATACGCAGTATTTT. This gives the protein CATAGTTWDTQYF.